A selection of T cell receptor beta chains follows, all from one sample in a study of blood T cell repertoires in COVID-19. TCRdb's copy holds only in-frame clones and misses some; the assay was immunoSEQ multiplex PCR. Here the sample spans under 200,000 clones, over 60% being singletons. The source material was peripheral blood. These receptors were collected from a man aged 55-75 years with acute or convalescent COVID-19. CDR3s include the opening cysteine and the closing phenylalanine or tryptophan. A D gene is named only where the DNA matches it firmly. For some rows the clone size is stated as once, few or many, or as a class when expanded; others skip it.

D | J | size | length | V | DNA | CDR3
TRBD1 | TRBJ1-2 | - | 14 | TRBV5-6 | TGTGCCAGCAGCTTGGTGGGACAGGACCTCTCCCACACCTTC | CASSLVGQDLSHTF
TRBD1 | TRBJ1-1 | once | 14 | TRBV6-5 | TGTGCCAGCACCGGGGGACAGTTGAACACTGAAGCTTTCTTT | CASTGGQLNTEAFF
- | TRBJ2-1 | - | 13 | TRBV9 | TGTGCCAGCAGCGTAGGGGGGCTGAATGAGCAGTTCTTC | CASSVGGLNEQFF
- | TRBJ2-3 | - | 15 | TRBV10-3 | TGTGCCATCAGTGAGGAAAGGGTCGGGATAGATACGCAGTATTTT | CAISEERVGIDTQYF
- | TRBJ2-7 | - | 15 | TRBV5-1 | TGCGCCAGCAGCTGGGGGGGCACAGGCACCTACGAGCAGTACTTC | CASSWGGTGTYEQYF
- | TRBJ2-7 | - | 15 | TRBV13 | TGTGCCAGCACCTCCCGGGGTTCCTCCCTCTACGAGCAGTACTTC | CASTSRGSSLYEQYF
- | TRBJ2-3 | - | 19 | TRBV28 | TGTGCCAGCAGTTCCCCCTTTTTTCGAACAGGGCTCAGCACAGATACGCAGTATTTT | CASSSPFFRTGLSTDTQYF
- | TRBJ2-1 | - | 13 | TRBV27 | TGTGCCAGCAGTAGCACTCCGGGGAATGAGCAGTTCTTC | CASSSTPGNEQFF
- | TRBJ2-1 | - | 12 | TRBV3-1/TRBV3-2 | TGTGCCAGCAGCCAAGAGTGGAGTGAGCAGTTCTTC | CASSQEWSEQFF
- | TRBJ2-2 | - | 13 | TRBV6-5 | TGTGCCAGCAGTCCCCCAGGGTCCGGGGAGCTGTTTTTT | CASSPPGSGELFF
TRBD1 | TRBJ2-7 | - | 14 | TRBV4-1 | TGCGCCAGCAGCACGCGACAGGGTAGTTACGAGCAGTACTTC | CASSTRQGSYEQYF
TRBD1 | TRBJ2-7 | - | 14 | TRBV11-2 | TGTGCCAGCAGCTTAGGACAGGGTACCAACGAGCAGTACTTC | CASSLGQGTNEQYF
TRBD1 | TRBJ1-1 | - | 13 | TRBV30 | TGTGCCTGGAGTGTAGTAGGGGGCCGTCGAGCTTTCTTT | CAWSVVGGRRAFF
- | TRBJ1-4 | - | 13 | TRBV15 | TGTGCCACCAGCAGAGACCTTTATGAAAAACTGTTTTTT | CATSRDLYEKLFF
TRBD1 | TRBJ1-2 | - | 12 | TRBV10-3 | TGTGCGGGAACAGGGGACTTTTATGGCTACACCTTC | CAGTGDFYGYTF
- | TRBJ2-5 | - | 14 | TRBV11-2 | TGTGCCAGCAGACCTACAGGGTTTGGAGAGACCCAGTACTTC | CASRPTGFGETQYF
- | TRBJ2-2 | - | 18 | TRBV5-5 | TGTGCCAGCAGCTTGCGCCGTTTTGGGGCAGGGAACACCGGGGAGCTGTTTTTT | CASSLRRFGAGNTGELFF
TRBD1 | TRBJ1-4 | - | 17 | TRBV5-6 | TGTGCCAGCAGCTGGGGGACAGGGACTACAACTAATGAAAAACTGTTTTTT | CASSWGTGTTTNEKLFF
- | TRBJ2-3 | - | 16 | TRBV7-7 | TGTGCTAGCAGCTTAGGGCGCGGTGCTAGCACAGATACGCAGTATTTT | CASSLGRGASTDTQYF
TRBD1 | TRBJ2-7 | - | 15 | TRBV27 | TGTGCCAGCAGTCCCGCGGGACAGGGAACCCACGAGCAGTACTTC | CASSPAGQGTHEQYF
TRBD1 | TRBJ2-2 | - | 17 | TRBV7-3 | TGTGCCAGCAGCCCCTCTACCGGGACAGGGGGCTCCGGGGAGCTGTTTTTT | CASSPSTGTGGSGELFF
TRBD1 | TRBJ1-1 | - | 14 | TRBV10-3 | TGTGCCGTGACAGGGGCGGGAATGAACACTGAAGCTTTCTTT | CAVTGAGMNTEAFF
- | TRBJ1-2 | - | 11 | TRBV29-1 | TGCAGCGTCGGGGATAACTATGGCTACACCTTC | CSVGDNYGYTF
- | TRBJ1-2 | - | 13 | TRBV12-3/TRBV12-4 | TGTGCCAGCAGATTGACAGGATGGGGAGGCTACACCTTC | CASRLTGWGGYTF
TRBD1 | TRBJ2-3 | - | 15 | TRBV27 | TGTGCCAGCAGTTTCCCCGGACAGGGCAAAGATACGCAGTATTTT | CASSFPGQGKDTQYF
TRBD1 | TRBJ2-7 | - | 12 | TRBV13 | TGTGCCAGCAGCTCCGACAGGGTCGAGCAGTACTTC | CASSSDRVEQYF
TRBD1 | TRBJ1-1 | - | 16 | TRBV3-1/TRBV3-2 | TGTGCCAGCAGCCAAGACTTATCCGGGACAGGGAAAGAAGCTTTCTTT | CASSQDLSGTGKEAFF
TRBD1 | TRBJ1-2 | - | 14 | TRBV5-5 | TGTGCCAGCAGCTCGCAGGGGGCCAACTATGGCTACACCTTC | CASSSQGANYGYTF
- | TRBJ2-1 | - | 15 | TRBV29-1 | TGCAGCGTCGACCTTGGCAGGGGCGATTACAATGAGCAGTTCTTC | CSVDLGRGDYNEQFF
- | TRBJ2-7 | - | 12 | TRBV24-1 | TGTGCCACCAGTGATGGACACTACGAGCAGTACTTC | CATSDGHYEQYF
TRBD1 | TRBJ1-1 | - | 15 | TRBV10-1 | TGCGCCAGCAGTAAGGACAGGGCAGGGGACACTGAAGCTTTCTTT | CASSKDRAGDTEAFF
- | TRBJ1-6 | - | 18 | TRBV10-3 | TGTGCCACCGACCCAGGGATACAAACAGGTCTCTATAATTCACCCCTCCACTTT | CATDPGIQTGLYNSPLHF
- | TRBJ2-5 | - | 13 | TRBV5-1 | TGCGCCAGCAGCTTGGTGGAGGAAGAGACCCAGTACTTC | CASSLVEEETQYF
- | TRBJ2-7 | - | 14 | TRBV6-5 | TGTGCCAGCAGACCACCAGGGATCACCTACGAGCAGTACTTC | CASRPPGITYEQYF
TRBD1 | TRBJ1-6 | - | 13 | TRBV30 | TGTGCCTCAGGGGACAGCCCCAATTCACCCCTCCACTTT | CASGDSPNSPLHF
TRBD1 | TRBJ1-1 | - | 17 | TRBV5-1 | TGCGCCAGCAGCTTGGCCCCGAGCGGACAGGGGAACACTGAAGCTTTCTTT | CASSLAPSGQGNTEAFF
TRBD1 | TRBJ1-3 | - | 15 | TRBV10-3 | TGTGCCATCAGGGGGGGGACAGGCTCTGGAAACACCATATATTTT | CAIRGGTGSGNTIYF
- | TRBJ1-1 | - | 13 | TRBV29-1 | TGCAGCGTTGACGAGGGGGTTAACACTGAAGCTTTCTTT | CSVDEGVNTEAFF
TRBD1 | TRBJ2-1 | - | 16 | TRBV5-1 | TGCGCCAGCAGCGAGATAAGGACAGGGGGCCGAGATGAGCAGTTCTTC | CASSEIRTGGRDEQFF
- | TRBJ2-7 | - | 13 | TRBV7-8 | TGTGCCAGCCTTCGGGGTCCCTCCTACGAGCAGTACTTC | CASLRGPSYEQYF
- | TRBJ2-7 | - | 14 | TRBV6-2/TRBV6-3 | TGTGCCAGCAGTTACTCAGAGGGCAGGTACGAGCAGTACTTC | CASSYSEGRYEQYF
- | TRBJ2-1 | - | 15 | TRBV9 | TGTGCCAGCAGCGCAGCCGGGACACCGAACAATGAGCAGTTCTTC | CASSAAGTPNNEQFF
- | TRBJ2-7 | - | 13 | TRBV6-2/TRBV6-3 | TGTGCCAGCAGTCCCAGGGGCTCCTACGAGCAGTACTTC | CASSPRGSYEQYF
TRBD2 | TRBJ2-1 | - | 13 | TRBV13 | TGTGCCAGCAGAGGACTAGCGGACAATGAGCAGTTCTTC | CASRGLADNEQFF
- | TRBJ1-2 | once | 15 | TRBV2 | TGTGCCAGCACCCCACGAGGCGAGGCCCTTTATGGCTACACCTTC | CASTPRGEALYGYTF
- | TRBJ2-3 | - | 13 | TRBV19 | TGTGCCAGTAGTAAGGCAGGGACAGATACGCAGTATTTT | CASSKAGTDTQYF
TRBD1 | TRBJ2-2 | - | 14 | TRBV6-5 | TGTGCCAGCAGGGACAGGGCGGGCACCGGGGAGCTGTTTTTT | CASRDRAGTGELFF
- | TRBJ2-2 | - | 15 | TRBV9 | TGTGCCAGCAGCCCTGAGCCTATTGACACCGGGGAGCTGTTTTTT | CASSPEPIDTGELFF